One sample yielded the 16 T cell receptor beta chains listed below, sequenced in a study of T cell changes during pregnancy in multiple sclerosis. Clones were read by immunoSEQ multiplex PCR, and TCRdb kept only the in-frame ones, dropping some. The repertoire has over 60,000 clones, roughly 93% of them found once; the top ten carry approximately 0.99%. This specimen was peripheral blood, taken in the first trimester of pregnancy. The origin of the receptors is a female donor with multiple sclerosis, enrolled in a pregnancy study.

The chain has TRBV29-1 and TRBJ1-1; the D gene is possibly TRBD1 (6 bases). The CDR3 consists of 14 residues. Germline lookup yields CDR1 SQVTM and CDR2 ANQGSEA. V lost 7 bases to trimming and J lost 1 base, with 16 bases between them. The CDR3 DNA sequence: TGCAGCGCTAACAGGGATTATCCGAACACTGAAGCTTTCTTT. This sequence encodes CSANRDYPNTEAFF.

The chain joins TRBV6-1 to TRBJ1-5, with 8 bases fitting TRBD1. This CDR3 has 17 residues. CDR1 is MNHNS, CDR2 SASEGT, per germline. V gave up 0 bases and J gave up 7 bases; unmatched junction bases: 11. Here the CDR3 reads CASSEALPMDRVQPQHF. Here the CDR3 DNA reads TGTGCCAGCAGTGAAGCCTTACCAATGGACAGGGTGCAGCCCCAGCATTTT.

V gene TRBV5-1 combines with J gene TRBJ2-7, with a weak D call TRBD2 (5 bases). Per germline, CDR1 SGHRS and CDR2 YFSETQ. V lost 7 bases, J lost 0 bases, and 14 bases lay in between. The CDR3 is made up of 14 amino acids. This CDR3 reads CASSLRTDSYEQYF. Here the CDR3 DNA reads TGCGCCAGCTCGTTGAGGACTGACTCCTACGAGCAGTACTTC. Based on the CDR3 plus reference TRBV5-1 and TRBJ2-7, the full variable domain is KAGVTQTPRYLIKTRGQQVTLSCSPISGHRSVSWYQQTPGQGLQFLFEYFSETQRNKGNFPGRFSGRQFSNSRSEMNVSTLELGDSALYLCASSLRTDSYEQYFGPGTRLTVT.

The J gene is TRBJ2-3, the V gene TRBV10-3, with 9 positions matching TRBD2. The CDR3 covers 17 residues. The junction had 9 bases not matched to a gene; V was cut back by 2 bases and J by 3 bases. The germline V gene encodes CDR1 ENHRY and CDR2 SYGVKD. The CDR3 DNA reads as TGTGCCATCAGTGAGAATTTGGCGGGGGGGCCTACAGATACGCAGTATTTT. Its protein product is CAISENLAGGPTDTQYF.

The chain uses TRBV5-1 and TRBJ2-2; the D is unclear. Trimming removed 2 bases at V and 4 bases at J, with 9 bases between. Germline CDR1 reads SGHRS; CDR2 reads YFSETQ. CDR3 length: 14 amino acids. The DNA of the CDR3 is TGCGCCAGCAGCTTAATGACAAGCACCGGGGAGCTGTTTTTT. Its protein product is CASSLMTSTGELFF. The full variable domain, in which reference TRBV5-1 and TRBJ2-2 provide the parts outside the CDR3, is KAGVTQTPRYLIKTRGQQVTLSCSPISGHRSVSWYQQTPGQGLQFLFEYFSETQRNKGNFPGRFSGRQFSNSRSEMNVSTLELGDSALYLCASSLMTSTGELFFGEGSRLTVL.

The V gene is TRBV19, the J gene TRBJ1-2; tentative D call: TRBD1 (6 bases). With 7 bases removed from V and 5 bases from J, the gap between germline ends came to 20 bases. The CDR3 spans 15 residues. Germline CDR1 and CDR2: LNHDA and SQIVND (reference sequence). CDR3 amino acids: CASNPDGGRLYGYTF. The CDR3 DNA reads TGTGCCAGTAACCCAGACGGGGGGCGTCTTTATGGCTACACCTTC.

The V gene is TRBV19, the J gene TRBJ2-2, with TRBD2 as a possible D gene (6 bases). V lost 5 bases, J lost 6 bases, and 16 bases lay in between. Germline V gene data show CDR1 as LNHDA and CDR2 as SQIVND (reference sequence). The CDR3 length is 15 residues. Written as DNA, the CDR3 is TGTGCCAGTAGTCCTCGGGCCCGGGGGTCCGGGGAGCTGTTTTTT. This codes for CASSPRARGSGELFF.

This CDR3 is CAWSAYNTEAFF. The CDR3 nucleotides are TGTGCCTGGAGCGCCTATAACACTGAAGCTTTCTTT. V and J are TRBV30 and TRBJ1-1; no clear D. V lost 3 bases, J lost 2 bases, and 7 bases lay in between. The CDR3 sequence is 12 residues long. Germline V gene data show CDR1 as GTSNPN and CDR2 as SVGIG (reference sequence).

The rearrangement uses TRBV2 and TRBJ2-2, with 8 bases identical to TRBD2. Germline V gene sequence: CDR1 SNHLY, CDR2 FYNNEI. Trimming removed 5 bases from V and 1 base from J; junction bases left unmatched: 9. The CDR3 contains 17 residues. The chain's CDR3 is CASSPTSGRMNTGELFF. The CDR3 DNA is TGTGCCAGCAGTCCTACTAGCGGAAGGATGAACACCGGGGAGCTGTTTTTT.

CDR3: CASSPHDRVSNTGELFF. CDR3 sequence (DNA): TGTGCCAGTAGTCCCCACGACAGGGTCTCCAACACCGGGGAGCTGTTTTTT. The chain couples TRBV19 to TRBJ2-2; 7 bases fit TRBD1. V shed 5 bases and J 2 bases; nucleotides not matched to a gene: 11. CDR1 and CDR2 from the germline V gene are LNHDA and SQIVND (reference sequence). The CDR3 extends over 17 amino acids.

V gene TRBV5-1 combines with J gene TRBJ2-7; 7 nucleotides agree with TRBD2. Germline V gives CDR1 SGHRS, CDR2 YFSETQ. The CDR3 contains 14 residues. Trimming cost V 3 bases and J 2 bases; bases outside gene matches: 5. CDR3 nucleotide sequence: TGCGCCAGCAGCTGGGGGACTACCCCCTACGAGCAGTACTTC. Translation: CASSWGTTPYEQYF.

The chain combines TRBV25-1 with TRBJ1-6; 8 bases are shared with TRBD1. Looked up from germline, CDR1 is MGHDK and CDR2 is SYGVNS. The trim removed 4 bases at V and 7 bases at J, leaving 3 bases unmatched. The CDR3 consists of 14 residues. The CDR3 spells CASSGTGKNSPLHF. The CDR3 nucleotides read TGTGCCAGCAGTGGGACAGGGAAGAATTCACCCCTCCACTTT.

The sample holds one count of this clone. The chain has TRBV7-6 and TRBJ2-1; TRBD1 agrees at 8 bases. The V gene's germline CDR1 is SGHVS and CDR2 FNYEAQ. The CDR3 is made up of 14 amino acids. V lost 3 bases and J lost 6; bases outside the gene matches: 4. Written as DNA, the CDR3 is TGTGCCAGCAGCTTTCGGACAGGGTTCAATGAGCAGTTCTTC. Protein product: CASSFRTGFNEQFF. Based on the CDR3 plus reference TRBV7-6 and TRBJ2-1, the full variable domain is GAGVSQSPRYKVTKRGQDVALRCDPISGHVSLYWYRQALGQGPEFLTYFNYEAQQDKSGLPNDRFSAERPEGSISTLTIQRTEQRDSAMYRCASSFRTGFNEQFFGPGTRLTVL.

Concerning this clone itself: Germline is not matched at one junction end, which may reflect a read error. The same CDR3 arises from other DNA sequences in this sample as well. This chain connects TRBV2 to TRBJ2-2; D perhaps matches TRBD1 (6 bases). Germline lookup yields CDR1 SNHLY and CDR2 FYNNEI. This CDR3 is 15 amino acids long. The DNA of the CDR3 is TGTGCCAGCAGTGTTTTGGGGGCTGACACTGGGGAGCTGTTTTTT. Translating gives CASSVLGADTGELFF. The full variable domain, completed using reference TRBV2 and TRBJ2-2, is EPEVTQTPSHQVTQMGQEVILRCVPISNHLYFYWYRQILGQKVEFLVSFYNNEISEKSEIFDDQFSVERPDGSNFTLKIRSTKLEDSAMYFCASSVLGADTGELFFGEGSRLTVL.

This chain joins TRBV19 and TRBJ1-1; 9 nucleotides agree with TRBD1. The V gene's germline CDR1 is LNHDA and CDR2 SQIVND (reference sequence). CDR3 length equals 14 residues. The ends lost 3 bases at V and 5 bases at J; junction bases unmatched: 4. In DNA form, the CDR3 reads TGTGCCAGTAGTATTACAGGGGGCAGGACTGAAGCTTTCTTT. Amino acids: CASSITGGRTEAFF.

V gene TRBV5-4 combines with J gene TRBJ1-4; D is undetermined. Germline V CDR1 and CDR2: SGHNT, YYREEE (reference sequence). Trimming pared 4 bases from V and 4 bases from J, leaving 5 bases between. The length of the CDR3 is 12 residues. The CDR3 DNA reads TGTGCCAGCAGCGAGAATAATGAAAAACTGTTTTTT. It yields the protein CASSENNEKLFF.